Listed here are 25 T cell receptor beta chains from one sample, sequenced in a study of shared clonotypes between healthy human individuals. CD45RO-negative, CCR7-selected cells formed the naive CD8 fraction, which excluded terminally differentiated effector memory CD45RA+ cells. Clones were read by immunoSEQ multiplex PCR, and TCRdb kept only the in-frame ones, dropping some. The sample shows about 2.1 million clones, roughly 91% of them seen only once. The sequenced sample was naive CD8+ T cells from PBMCs. All receptors come from a man between 18 and 35 years old in good health. Some clones in this sample may be carry-over from other donors' samples.

The chain carries TRBV4-1 and TRBJ2-7; D is possibly TRBD1 (6 bases). Germline V lookup: CDR1 MGHRA, CDR2 YSYEKL. This CDR3 has 17 amino acids. V lost 0 bases, J lost 3 bases, and 18 bases lay in between. The CDR3 reads CASSQDLVAGVFYEQYF. CDR3 sequence (DNA): TGCGCCAGCAGCCAAGATCTGGTCGCAGGGGTCTTCTACGAGCAGTACTTC.

The chain combines TRBV11-2 with TRBJ1-2; D is possibly TRBD1 (5 bases). This CDR3 spans 15 amino acids. Germline V gene data show CDR1 as SGHAT and CDR2 as FQNNGV. V lost 1 base and J lost 6, with 15 bases in between. CDR3: CASSLAGRAADGYTF. The CDR3 bases are TGTGCCAGCAGCTTAGCGGGCAGGGCAGCTGATGGCTACACCTTC.

CDR3 amino acids: CASSQRTVSSGSETQYF. The CDR3 nucleotides are TGTGCCAGCAGTCAAAGAACGGTCTCTAGCGGGTCGGAGACCCAGTACTTC. The chain joins TRBV21-1 to TRBJ2-5; the D segment call TRBD2 is taken from the table without a DNA check. TRBV21-1 is an annotated pseudogene. CDR3 length: 17 amino acids.

The rearrangement uses TRBV9 and TRBJ1-1; TRBD1 might be the D (5 bases). CDR1 and CDR2 from the germline V gene are SGDLS and YYNGEE. The ends were cut back, 2 bases at V and 7 bases at J, with 12 bases in the middle. CDR3 size: 13 residues. The CDR3, as DNA: TGTGCCAGCAGCGTGGGGCAGGTCGGTGAAGCTTTCTTT. This encodes CASSVGQVGEAFF.

The CDR3 nucleotides are TGTGCCAGCAGACCCAAAAATATACAGGGTCTAGATCTAGATACGCAGTATTTT. Residues: CASRPKNIQGLDLDTQYF. The chain is built from TRBV28 and TRBJ2-3, with TRBD1 as a possible D gene (6 bases). Per the germline V gene, CDR1 is MDHEN and CDR2 is SYDVKM. Trimming pared 6 bases from V and 5 bases from J, leaving 27 bases between. The CDR3 sequence is 18 residues long.

The chain employs TRBV9 and TRBJ1-3; a weak D match, TRBD1 (5 bases). The CDR3 totals 15 residues. Germline V gene data show CDR1 as SGDLS and CDR2 as YYNGEE. V was cut by 0 bases and J by 2 bases, with 9 bases left in between. CDR3 residues: CASSVGTRAGNTIYF. The CDR3 DNA follows: TGTGCCAGCAGCGTAGGCACCAGGGCTGGAAACACCATATATTTT.

The rearrangement uses TRBV27 and TRBJ2-7; 11 bases agree with TRBD1. The CDR3 has 14 amino acids. Germline CDR1 is MNHEY and CDR2 is SMNVEV (reference sequence). The J segment lost 6 bases and the V segment lost 9 bases, leaving 10 bases of the junction unmatched. Here the CDR3 DNA reads TGTGCCAGAAGGGGGGGGACAGGGGGAGGCGAGCAGTACTTC. Translating gives CARRGGTGGGEQYF.

The rearrangement uses TRBV6-1 and TRBJ2-3, with D perhaps assigned TRBD1 or TRBD2 (5 bases each). The CDR3 is made up of 16 amino acids. The V gene's germline CDR1 is MNHNS and CDR2 SASEGT. Trimming cost V 2 bases and J 4 bases, with 16 bases left between them. The CDR3 sequence is CASSEFRGLPADTQYF. The CDR3 nucleotides read TGTGCCAGCAGTGAATTTCGGGGCCTACCGGCAGATACGCAGTATTTT.

The CDR3 loop reads CASSLRDSETYEQYF. In DNA, the CDR3 is TGTGCCAGCAGTCTCCGGGACTCGGAAACCTACGAGCAGTACTTC. The chain carries TRBV6-5 and TRBJ2-7; weak D call: TRBD2 (6 bases). Germline CDR1 is MNHEY and CDR2 is SVGAGI. The CDR3 sequence is 15 residues long. V shed 5 bases and J shed 2 bases, with 16 bases lying between them.

This rearrangement joins TRBV7-8 to TRBJ2-1, with TRBD2 matching 7 bases. This CDR3 comprises 16 residues. V lost 1 base to trimming and J lost 9 bases; unmatched junction nucleotides: 12. Germline V gene sequence: CDR1 SGHVS, CDR2 FQNEAQ. In DNA, the CDR3 is TGTGCCAGCAGCTTAGAGGGGAATAGCGGGTTGCGTGAGCAGTTCTTC. It codes for CASSLEGNSGLREQFF.

The chain is built from TRBV2 and TRBJ2-7; a weak D match, TRBD1 (5 bases). This CDR3 has 15 residues. Looked up from germline, CDR1 is SNHLY and CDR2 is FYNNEI. Trimming cost V 5 bases and J 1 base, with 15 bases left between them. The CDR3 loop is CASSLGQGDSYEQYF. CDR3 sequence (DNA): TGTGCCAGCAGTTTGGGGCAGGGTGATTCCTACGAGCAGTACTTC.

This clone was observed once. This chain links TRBV11-2 with TRBJ1-3; TRBD1 aligns across 7 bases. The J segment lost 0 bases and the V segment lost 0 bases, leaving 2 bases of the junction unmatched. CDR1 is SGHAT and CDR2 is FQNNGV in the germline V gene. The CDR3 loop spans 16 amino acids. The DNA for the CDR3 is TGTGCCAGCAGCTTAGAAGGGACAGTCTCTGGAAACACCATATATTTT. This gives the protein CASSLEGTVSGNTIYF.

The V gene is TRBV9, the J gene TRBJ2-7; 12 bases match TRBD2. The V segment lost 4 bases and the J segment 1 base; nucleotides outside the gene matches: 6. The germline CDR1 and CDR2 sequences are SGDLS and YYNGEE. The CDR3 consists of 16 residues. CDR3 nucleotide sequence: TGTGCCAGCAGCCCCTTACTAGCGGGAGGATCCTACGAGCAGTACTTC. This sequence encodes CASSPLLAGGSYEQYF.

The rearrangement links TRBV27 to TRBJ2-1; 8 bases align to TRBD2. The germline V gene encodes CDR1 MNHEY and CDR2 SMNVEV (reference sequence). The CDR3 totals 14 residues. Losses at the gene ends were 9 bases for V and 5 bases for J; bases not matched to a gene: 9. The CDR3 loop reads CASGEREQHNEQFF. The CDR3 coding sequence is TGTGCCAGTGGAGAGCGGGAGCAGCACAATGAGCAGTTCTTC.

The chain employs TRBV14 and TRBJ2-7; the D gene is possibly TRBD1 (6 bases). Germline V gives CDR1 SGHDN, CDR2 FVKESK. Trimming left V 3 bases short and J 2 bases short, with 14 bases between. This CDR3 spans 15 amino acids. The CDR3 sequence is CASSQGAYPTYEQYF. The CDR3 nucleotides read TGTGCCAGCAGCCAGGGGGCCTACCCTACCTACGAGCAGTACTTC.

A single count supports this clone. V gene TRBV29-1 combines with J gene TRBJ2-1, with D possibly TRBD2 on 6 matching bases. The CDR3 runs 14 residues. The germline CDR1 and CDR2 sequences are SQVTM and ANQGSEA. V was trimmed by 3 bases and J by 4 bases, leaving 13 bases between them. The CDR3 DNA follows: TGCAGCGTTGAGGGGACGGGACTTTACAATGAGCAGTTCTTC. This sequence encodes CSVEGTGLYNEQFF.

The chain joins TRBV27 to TRBJ1-5; D uncertain. This CDR3 spans 15 amino acids. Looked up from germline, CDR1 is MNHEY and CDR2 is SMNVEV (reference sequence). Trimming shortened V by 5 bases and J by 3 bases, and 14 bases separated the two germline ends. The CDR3 DNA sequence: TGTGCCAGCAGTGACCCCTGGCAGGTCAATCAGCCCCAGCATTTT. Protein sequence: CASSDPWQVNQPQHF.

The J gene is TRBJ2-7, the V gene TRBV6-1; 7 bases map to TRBD1. Germline V gives CDR1 MNHNS, CDR2 SASEGT. The CDR3 is 15 amino acids. With V trimmed by 2 bases and J by 3 bases, 7 bases remained unmatched. The CDR3 loop reads CASSEFRDSRYEQYF. The DNA for the CDR3 is TGTGCCAGCAGTGAATTCCGGGACAGCCGCTACGAGCAGTACTTC.

This sequence joins TRBV5-4 and TRBJ2-7; no clear D gene. This CDR3 is built from 15 residues. Germline V gives CDR1 SGHNT, CDR2 YYREEE (reference sequence). With 3 bases removed from V and 2 bases from J, the gap between germline ends came to 15 bases. The CDR3 nucleotides are TGTGCCAGCAGCTACAACCCCACACCCACCTACGAGCAGTACTTC. It is translated as CASSYNPTPTYEQYF.

The rearrangement uses TRBV9 and TRBJ1-3, with D possibly being TRBD1 (6 bases). Germline V lookup: CDR1 SGDLS, CDR2 YYNGEE. V was clipped by 0 bases and J by 4 bases, with 11 bases between them. The CDR3 contains 15 residues. This CDR3 reads CASSVGDISGNTIYF. The CDR3 DNA follows: TGTGCCAGCAGCGTAGGGGACATCTCCGGAAACACCATATATTTT.

This rearrangement joins TRBV4-1 to TRBJ1-1; 7 nucleotides match TRBD1. V lost 3 bases, J lost 1 base, and 5 bases stayed unmatched. This CDR3 is 15 amino acids long. Germline V CDR1 and CDR2: MGHRA, YSYEKL. The CDR3 nucleotides read TGCGCCAGCAGCCATGGGACAGTGACGAACACTGAAGCTTTCTTT. Its translation is CASSHGTVTNTEAFF.

The rearrangement links TRBV18 to TRBJ1-1; no definite D call. Germline lookup yields CDR1 KGHSH and CDR2 LQKENI. Trimming took off 2 bases at V and 4 bases at J, with 11 bases between the two ends. The CDR3 runs 14 residues. This CDR3 is CASSPTGPGTEAFF. The CDR3 region has the DNA TGTGCCAGCTCACCAACCGGACCCGGCACTGAAGCTTTCTTT. Full variable domain (rest looked up from reference TRBV18 and TRBJ1-1): NAGVMQNPRHLVRRRGQEARLRCSPMKGHSHVYWYRQLPEEGLKFMVYLQKENIIDESGMPKERFSAEFPKEGPSILRIQQVVRGDSAAYFCASSPTGPGTEAFFGQGTRLTVV.

This clone was seen a handful of times. The rearrangement joins TRBV28 to TRBJ1-5, with no clear D. There are 14 residues in the CDR3. Trimming removed 3 bases at V and 5 bases at J, with 11 bases between. The V gene's germline CDR1 is MDHEN and CDR2 SYDVKM. CDR3 coding DNA: TGTGCCAGCAGTTTGAGGAGGGTGCATCAGCCCCAGCATTTT. Translated, it gives CASSLRRVHQPQHF.

This chain uses TRBV6-5 with TRBJ2-7; 7 positions match TRBD1. V lost 5 bases, J lost 4 bases, and 5 bases stayed unmatched. Germline CDR1 is MNHEY and CDR2 is SVGAGI. The CDR3 has 13 amino acids. The CDR3 coding sequence is TGTGCCAGCAGTGGGACAGACTTTTACGAGCAGTACTTC. Protein product: CASSGTDFYEQYF.

Concerning this clone itself: The junction differs from germline at one of its ends, possibly a read error. V usage is TRBV7-3 and J usage is TRBJ1-2, with a possible D match to TRBD1 (5 bases). The CDR3 runs 13 residues. Germline V gene data show CDR1 as SGHTA and CDR2 as FQGTGA. CDR3 in DNA: TGTGCCAGCAGCTTAGCAGGGTCTTGGTTTAAAGACTTC. Protein product: CASSLAGSWFKDF.